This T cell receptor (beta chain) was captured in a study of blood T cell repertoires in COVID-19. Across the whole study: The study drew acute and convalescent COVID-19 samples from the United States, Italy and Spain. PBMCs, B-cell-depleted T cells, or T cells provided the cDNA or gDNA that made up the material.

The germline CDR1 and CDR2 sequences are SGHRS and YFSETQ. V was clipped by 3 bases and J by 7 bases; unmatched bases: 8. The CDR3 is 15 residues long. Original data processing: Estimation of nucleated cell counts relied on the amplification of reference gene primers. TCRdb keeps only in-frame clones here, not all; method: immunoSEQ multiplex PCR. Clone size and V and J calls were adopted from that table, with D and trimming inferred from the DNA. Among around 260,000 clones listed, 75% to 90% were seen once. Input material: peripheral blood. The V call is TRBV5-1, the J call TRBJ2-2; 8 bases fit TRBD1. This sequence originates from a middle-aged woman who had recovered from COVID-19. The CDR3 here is CASSSGQEGSGELFF. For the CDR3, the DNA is TGCGCCAGCAGCTCGGGACAGGAGGGCAGCGGGGAGCTGTTTTTT.